One sample yielded the 4 T cell receptor beta chains listed below, sequenced in a study of blood T cell repertoires in COVID-19. TCRdb keeps only in-frame clones here, not all; method: immunoSEQ multiplex PCR. The data contain approximately 300,000 clones, roughly 88% of them singletons. Sequencing used peripheral blood. Receptors were obtained from a woman in her forties or fifties with acute or convalescent COVID-19.

V and J are TRBV12-3 or TRBV12-4 and TRBJ1-2, with D uncertain. The CDR3 has 12 residues. V lost 7 bases to trimming and J lost 2 bases, with 8 bases between them. The CDR3 loop reads CASTPRNYGYTF. CDR3 coding DNA: TGTGCCAGCACCCCCCGGAACTATGGCTACACCTTC.

The rearrangement uses TRBV7-6 and TRBJ1-1; D is perhaps TRBD1 (5 bases). Trimming stripped 4 bases from V and 4 bases from J, with 13 bases between. This CDR3 contains 14 residues. Germline CDR1 and CDR2: SGHVS and FNYEAQ. The CDR3 sequence: CASSSRGETTEAFF. The CDR3 nucleotides read TGTGCCAGCAGCTCCCGGGGGGAAACCACTGAAGCTTTCTTT. Looking up the rest from reference TRBV7-6 and TRBJ1-1 gives the full variable domain: GAGVSQSPRYKVTKRGQDVALRCDPISGHVSLYWYRQALGQGPEFLTYFNYEAQQDKSGLPNDRFSAERPEGSISTLTIQRTEQRDSAMYRCASSSRGETTEAFFGQGTRLTVV.

The gene calls are TRBV27 and TRBJ1-5; possible D gene TRBD1, 6 bases. From germline, CDR1 is MNHEY and CDR2 SMNVEV (reference sequence). V gave up 8 bases and J gave up 7 bases, with 15 bases separating them. This CDR3 comprises 13 residues. CDR3 nucleotide sequence: TGTGCCAGCGGGGAGGGGGGAAGGCAGCCCCAGCATTTT. Its protein product is CASGEGGRQPQHF.

The chain combines TRBV6-6 with TRBJ2-3; 8 bases match TRBD1. The J segment lost 2 bases and the V segment lost 5 bases, leaving 6 bases of the junction unmatched. The CDR3 sequence is 15 residues long. Germline lookup yields CDR1 MNHNY and CDR2 SVGAGI (reference sequence). CDR3 loop: CASSGDRLNTDTQYF. For the CDR3, the DNA is TGTGCCAGCAGTGGGGACAGGTTAAACACAGATACGCAGTATTTT.